The clone carrying this T cell receptor beta chain has ten or more counts. This sample was taken from a study of neurological immune-mediated disorders. Study at large: Of the approximately 34 patients who had multiple sclerosis, approximately 31 had the relapsing-remitting form and 3 had the secondary progressive form.

This CDR3 region has 15 residues. Germline CDR1 reads GTSNPN; CDR2 reads SVGIG (reference sequence). V was clipped by 4 bases and J by 1 base; unmatched bases: 9. MiXCR, run by TCRdb on the 5' RACE reads, gives a single entry per CDR3 protein. The sample lists under 40,000 distinct CDR3 sequences; 3% to 3.5% were seen once. Time point noted: longitudinal time-point 1 (baseline). Sequencing input: PBMCs. This rearrangement joins TRBV30 to TRBJ2-5; 7 nucleotides agree with TRBD1. This TCR was recovered from an older woman with multiple sclerosis. The CDR3 region has the DNA TGTGCCTGGACCCCTGGGACAGACTTCCAAGAGACCCAGTACTTC. Its protein is CAWTPGTDFQETQYF. Full variable domain (missing parts from reference TRBV30 and TRBJ2-5): SQTIHQWPATLVQPVGSPLSLECTVEGTSNPNLYWYRQAAGRGLQLLFYSVGIGQISSEVPQNLSASRPQDRQFILSSKKLLLSDSGFYLCAWTPGTDFQETQYFGPGTRLLVL.